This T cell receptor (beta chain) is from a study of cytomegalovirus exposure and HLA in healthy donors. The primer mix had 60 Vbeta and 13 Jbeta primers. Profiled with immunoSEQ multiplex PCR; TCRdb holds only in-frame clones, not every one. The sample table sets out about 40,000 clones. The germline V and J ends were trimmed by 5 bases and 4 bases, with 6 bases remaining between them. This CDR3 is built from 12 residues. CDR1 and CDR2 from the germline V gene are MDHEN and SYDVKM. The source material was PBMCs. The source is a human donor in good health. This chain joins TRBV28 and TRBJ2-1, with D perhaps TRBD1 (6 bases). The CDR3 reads CASSRGYNEQFF. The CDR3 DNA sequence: TGTGCCAGCAGTAGGGGGTACAATGAGCAGTTCTTC.